This passage covers 15 T cell receptor beta chains from one sample sequenced in a study of blood T cell repertoires in COVID-19. Some clones are missing from TCRdb's copy, which holds only in-frame ones; the method was immunoSEQ multiplex PCR. The sample includes around 75,000 clones, around 74% of them seen just once. The sequencing sample was made of peripheral blood. Source of these receptors: a woman at least 80 years old with active or convalescent COVID-19.

This clone has more than one count but fewer than ten. The chain couples TRBV9 to TRBJ1-2, with unresolved D. V shed 2 bases and J shed 1 base, with 3 bases lying between them. Per the germline V gene, CDR1 is SGDLS and CDR2 is YYNGEE. The CDR3 sequence is 12 residues long. CDR3 amino acids: CASSVYNYGYTF. CDR3 bases: TGTGCCAGCAGCGTCTATAACTATGGCTACACCTTC.

This chain joins TRBV19 and TRBJ2-5; a weak D match, TRBD1 (6 bases). Germline CDR1 is LNHDA and CDR2 is SQIVND (reference sequence). V was shortened by 1 base and J by 4 bases, with 13 bases between the two germline ends. The CDR3 covers 15 residues. The CDR3 DNA sequence: TGTGCCAGTAGTATAGGAGGGGGACGGGCAGAGACCCAGTACTTC. This translates into CASSIGGGRAETQYF. Full variable domain (remainder filled in from reference TRBV19 and TRBJ2-5): DGGITQSPKYLFRKEGQNVTLSCEQNLNHDAMYWYRQDPGQGLRLIYYSQIVNDFQKGDIAEGYSVSREKKESFPLTVTSAQKNPTAFYLCASSIGGGRAETQYFGPGTRLLVL.

The V call is TRBV7-8, the J call TRBJ1-1; D is perhaps TRBD1 (6 bases). Germline V CDR1 and CDR2: SGHVS, FQNEAQ. The CDR3 is 17 residues long. Trimming removed 5 bases from V and 1 base from J, with 20 bases in between. As DNA, the CDR3 is TGTGCCAGCAGCCCCAATGGACAGTTCGCCGGGAACACTGAAGCTTTCTTT. It specifies CASSPNGQFAGNTEAFF. Looking up the rest from reference TRBV7-8 and TRBJ1-1 gives the full variable domain: GAGVSQSPRYKVAKRGQDVALRCDPISGHVSLFWYQQALGQGPEFLTYFQNEAQLDKSGLPSDRFFAERPEGSVSTLKIQRTQQEDSAVYLCASSPNGQFAGNTEAFFGQGTRLTVV.

This clone occurred a few times. The chain joins TRBV18 to TRBJ1-5; tentatively, D is TRBD1 (5 bases). Trimming cost V 6 bases and J 1 base, with 10 bases left between them. The CDR3 sequence is 14 residues long. Germline loops: CDR1 KGHSH, CDR2 LQKENI. CDR3 coding DNA: TGTGCCAGCTCTCAGGACACAAGCAATCAGCCCCAGCATTTT. Its translation is CASSQDTSNQPQHF.

The chain uses TRBV18 and TRBJ2-7; 11 bases agree with TRBD1. With 5 bases clipped from V and 9 bases from J, the junction kept 6 bases outside the gene matches. The CDR3 is made up of 13 amino acids. Germline V gene lookup returns CDR1 KGHSH and CDR2 LQKENI. CDR3 residues: CASSEGTGGVQYF. The DNA of the CDR3 is TGTGCCAGCTCAGAGGGGACAGGGGGAGTGCAGTACTTC.

This rearrangement joins TRBV6-2 or TRBV6-3 to TRBJ2-7; 7 bases match TRBD2. The CDR3 is 17 amino acids. CDR1 and CDR2 from the germline V gene are MNHEY and SVGEGT. Trimming cost V 0 bases and J 3 bases; bases outside gene matches: 11. CDR3 residues: CASSYSIPHGGFYEQYF. The CDR3 coding sequence is TGTGCCAGCAGTTACTCGATCCCCCACGGGGGGTTCTACGAGCAGTACTTC.

The V call is TRBV2, the J call TRBJ2-7, with TRBD1 matching over 11 bases. The V segment lost 4 bases and the J segment 6 bases; nucleotides outside the gene matches: 5. This CDR3 has 14 residues. CDR1 is SNHLY, CDR2 FYNNEI, per germline. CDR3 region: CASSVLGTGGEQYF. The CDR3 DNA sequence: TGTGCCAGCAGTGTTCTTGGGACAGGGGGCGAGCAGTACTTC.

V usage is TRBV19 and J usage is TRBJ2-1; 9 bases are shared with TRBD2. V was pared by 4 bases and J by 6 bases, with 4 bases of the junction left unmatched. The CDR3 is made up of 14 amino acids. CDR1 is LNHDA and CDR2 is SQIVND in the germline V gene (reference sequence). CDR3 region: CASSTLAGRNEQFF. The CDR3, as DNA: TGTGCCAGTAGTACGCTAGCGGGGCGCAATGAGCAGTTCTTC.

The J gene is TRBJ2-5, the V gene TRBV11-2; a possible D gene is TRBD1 (6 bases). V lost 4 bases to trimming and J lost 3 bases, with 18 bases between them. The CDR3 is 16 residues long. The germline CDR1 and CDR2 sequences are SGHAT and FQNNGV. As DNA, the CDR3 is TGTGCCAGCAGCTCGGGGCGACAGGCCACCAAAGAGACCCAGTACTTC. It specifies CASSSGRQATKETQYF.

The chain has TRBV5-4 and TRBJ2-2, with D unresolved. This CDR3 spans 14 amino acids. Trimming took 3 bases from V and 8 from J, leaving 14 bases between them. The germline gives CDR1 SGHNT, CDR2 YYREEE (reference sequence). CDR3 in DNA: TGTGCCAGCAGCTCCCCGGCAGGCGCTGGGGAGCTGTTTTTT. Translation gives CASSSPAGAGELFF.

The rearrangement links TRBV25-1 to TRBJ2-3, with TRBD1 identical over 8 bases. The CDR3 sequence is 17 residues long. CDR1 and CDR2 from the germline V gene are MGHDK and SYGVNS. With V trimmed by 4 bases and J by 1 base, 10 bases remained unmatched. In DNA, the CDR3 is TGTGCCAGCAGTGGCGGCTTCGGGACAGGAGGCACAGATACGCAGTATTTT. It codes for CASSGGFGTGGTDTQYF.

The J gene is TRBJ1-5, the V gene TRBV6-2 or TRBV6-3; 8 bases agree with TRBD1. The germline V gene encodes CDR1 MNHEY and CDR2 SVGEGT. Germline trimming cut 5 bases from V and 2 bases from J; bases unmatched to any gene: 11. This CDR3 has 17 residues. The CDR3 DNA reads as TGTGCCAGCAGTACCCTAAGGACAGGGAGGCGCAATCAGCCCCAGCATTTT. The encoded protein is CASSTLRTGRRNQPQHF.

The chain couples TRBV19 to TRBJ2-6; TRBD1 might be the D (5 bases). CDR1 and CDR2 from the germline V gene are LNHDA and SQIVND (reference sequence). The CDR3 has 17 residues. Trimming took 7 bases from V and 0 from J, leaving 16 bases between them. The CDR3: CASTHVAGLSGANVLTF. The CDR3, as DNA: TGTGCCAGTACCCACGTGGCAGGGCTCTCTGGGGCCAACGTCCTGACTTTC.

The chain uses TRBV27 and TRBJ2-6, with no clear D. The germline V gene has CDR1 MNHEY and CDR2 SMNVEV (reference sequence). This CDR3 is built from 18 residues. V dropped 4 bases and J dropped 0 bases, with 16 bases sitting between them. The CDR3 DNA follows: TGTGCCAGCAGTTCTATGGGCAGTACCACCTCTGGGGCCAACGTCCTGACTTTC. It is translated as CASSSMGSTTSGANVLTF.

V usage is TRBV9 and J usage is TRBJ2-3; 11 bases fit TRBD2. CDR3 size: 17 residues. Losses at the gene ends were 0 bases for V and 2 bases for J; bases not matched to a gene: 5. CDR1 is SGDLS, CDR2 YYNGEE, per germline. CDR3 loop: CASSVGASGRNTDTQYF. In DNA form, the CDR3 reads TGTGCCAGCAGCGTAGGGGCTAGCGGGAGGAACACAGATACGCAGTATTTT.